This entry lists 9 T cell receptor beta chains sequenced from one sample in a study of blood T cell repertoires in COVID-19. Sequencing used immunoSEQ multiplex PCR; TCRdb keeps in-frame clones, though not all of them. The sample yields some 130,000 clones, almost 80% seen once. The sample comprised peripheral blood. The source of these receptors is a man between 60 and 75 years old who had recovered from COVID-19.

The rearrangement uses TRBV4-3 and TRBJ2-1; D not resolved. The CDR3 is made up of 18 amino acids. V lost 0 bases and J 6 bases, leaving 21 bases between the germline ends. Germline CDR1 and CDR2: LGHNA and YSLEER. For the CDR3, the DNA is TGCGCCAGCAGCCAAGACCCCGACTGGATAGCAATGGGCAATGAGCAGTTCTTC. Encoded protein: CASSQDPDWIAMGNEQFF.

The genes are TRBV12-3 or TRBV12-4 and TRBJ1-1; D is undetermined. Trimming pared 5 bases from V and 2 bases from J, leaving 6 bases between. CDR3 length: 12 residues. The CDR3 coding sequence is TGTGCCAGCAGTAACACCAACACTGAAGCTTTCTTT. Protein product: CASSNTNTEAFF.

The chain links TRBV18 to TRBJ1-1; D ambiguous. This CDR3 region has 14 residues. CDR1 is KGHSH and CDR2 is LQKENI in the germline V gene. Between the trimmed V and J ends, which lost 6 bases and 0 bases, there was a span of 11 bases. In nucleotides, the CDR3 is TGTGCCAGCTCCCTTGGAGGCATGAACACTGAAGCTTTCTTT. Translated, it gives CASSLGGMNTEAFF.

The CDR3 nucleotides are TGTGCCAGCGGGCCCAGGAGGCACGGCGCTGAAGCTTTCTTT. This translates into CASGPRRHGAEAFF. This chain connects TRBV27 to TRBJ1-1; D gene unclear. This CDR3 has 14 residues. Trimming left V 8 bases short and J 6 bases short, with 19 bases between. From germline, CDR1 is MNHEY and CDR2 SMNVEV (reference sequence).

This rearrangement joins TRBV9 to TRBJ2-4, with D hard to call. V gave up 7 bases and J gave up 8 bases, with 10 bases separating them. The CDR3 runs to 11 residues. The germline CDR1 and CDR2 sequences are SGDLS and YYNGEE. CDR3 DNA sequence: TGTGCCAGCGGTCTAGATGACATTCAGTACTTC. It is translated as CASGLDDIQYF.

The table lists this clone with a count of one. The rearrangement uses TRBV7-2 and TRBJ1-6, with 9 bases identical to TRBD1. This CDR3 region has 14 residues. Germline trimming cut 5 bases from V and 10 bases from J; bases unmatched to any gene: 6. CDR1 and CDR2 from the germline V gene are SGHTA and FQGNSA. CDR3: CASSQGQGGSPLHF. As DNA, the CDR3 is TGTGCCAGCAGCCAGGGACAGGGAGGATCACCCCTCCACTTT.

The genes are TRBV7-8 and TRBJ2-7; 9 bases line up with TRBD1. The CDR3 consists of 15 residues. V dropped 4 bases and J dropped 2; count of bases not matched to a gene: 6. The V gene's germline CDR1 is SGHVS and CDR2 FQNEAQ. The CDR3 DNA sequence: TGTGCCAGCAGCTCTGGGACAGGGTTAGCCTACGAGCAGTACTTC. Translating gives CASSSGTGLAYEQYF.

This sequence joins TRBV19 and TRBJ2-7, with 14 bases lining up with TRBD2. V lost 4 bases to trimming and J lost 1 base; unmatched junction nucleotides: 9. CDR3 length equals 18 residues. Germline CDR1 and CDR2: LNHDA and SQIVND (reference sequence). In nucleotides, the CDR3 is TGTGCCAGTAGTAGGACTAGCGGGAGGCTTGGGAGGTCCTACGAGCAGTACTTC. It codes for CASSRTSGRLGRSYEQYF.

The chain uses TRBV30 and TRBJ2-1; 8 bases align to TRBD2. Trimming took 4 bases from V and 6 from J; bases not matched to a gene: 11. CDR1 and CDR2 (germline): GTSNPN, SVGIG (reference sequence). This CDR3 is 15 amino acids long. The CDR3 DNA reads TGTGCCTGGAACCCTGGACTAGCCATAGGCAATGAGCAGTTCTTC. Its protein product is CAWNPGLAIGNEQFF.